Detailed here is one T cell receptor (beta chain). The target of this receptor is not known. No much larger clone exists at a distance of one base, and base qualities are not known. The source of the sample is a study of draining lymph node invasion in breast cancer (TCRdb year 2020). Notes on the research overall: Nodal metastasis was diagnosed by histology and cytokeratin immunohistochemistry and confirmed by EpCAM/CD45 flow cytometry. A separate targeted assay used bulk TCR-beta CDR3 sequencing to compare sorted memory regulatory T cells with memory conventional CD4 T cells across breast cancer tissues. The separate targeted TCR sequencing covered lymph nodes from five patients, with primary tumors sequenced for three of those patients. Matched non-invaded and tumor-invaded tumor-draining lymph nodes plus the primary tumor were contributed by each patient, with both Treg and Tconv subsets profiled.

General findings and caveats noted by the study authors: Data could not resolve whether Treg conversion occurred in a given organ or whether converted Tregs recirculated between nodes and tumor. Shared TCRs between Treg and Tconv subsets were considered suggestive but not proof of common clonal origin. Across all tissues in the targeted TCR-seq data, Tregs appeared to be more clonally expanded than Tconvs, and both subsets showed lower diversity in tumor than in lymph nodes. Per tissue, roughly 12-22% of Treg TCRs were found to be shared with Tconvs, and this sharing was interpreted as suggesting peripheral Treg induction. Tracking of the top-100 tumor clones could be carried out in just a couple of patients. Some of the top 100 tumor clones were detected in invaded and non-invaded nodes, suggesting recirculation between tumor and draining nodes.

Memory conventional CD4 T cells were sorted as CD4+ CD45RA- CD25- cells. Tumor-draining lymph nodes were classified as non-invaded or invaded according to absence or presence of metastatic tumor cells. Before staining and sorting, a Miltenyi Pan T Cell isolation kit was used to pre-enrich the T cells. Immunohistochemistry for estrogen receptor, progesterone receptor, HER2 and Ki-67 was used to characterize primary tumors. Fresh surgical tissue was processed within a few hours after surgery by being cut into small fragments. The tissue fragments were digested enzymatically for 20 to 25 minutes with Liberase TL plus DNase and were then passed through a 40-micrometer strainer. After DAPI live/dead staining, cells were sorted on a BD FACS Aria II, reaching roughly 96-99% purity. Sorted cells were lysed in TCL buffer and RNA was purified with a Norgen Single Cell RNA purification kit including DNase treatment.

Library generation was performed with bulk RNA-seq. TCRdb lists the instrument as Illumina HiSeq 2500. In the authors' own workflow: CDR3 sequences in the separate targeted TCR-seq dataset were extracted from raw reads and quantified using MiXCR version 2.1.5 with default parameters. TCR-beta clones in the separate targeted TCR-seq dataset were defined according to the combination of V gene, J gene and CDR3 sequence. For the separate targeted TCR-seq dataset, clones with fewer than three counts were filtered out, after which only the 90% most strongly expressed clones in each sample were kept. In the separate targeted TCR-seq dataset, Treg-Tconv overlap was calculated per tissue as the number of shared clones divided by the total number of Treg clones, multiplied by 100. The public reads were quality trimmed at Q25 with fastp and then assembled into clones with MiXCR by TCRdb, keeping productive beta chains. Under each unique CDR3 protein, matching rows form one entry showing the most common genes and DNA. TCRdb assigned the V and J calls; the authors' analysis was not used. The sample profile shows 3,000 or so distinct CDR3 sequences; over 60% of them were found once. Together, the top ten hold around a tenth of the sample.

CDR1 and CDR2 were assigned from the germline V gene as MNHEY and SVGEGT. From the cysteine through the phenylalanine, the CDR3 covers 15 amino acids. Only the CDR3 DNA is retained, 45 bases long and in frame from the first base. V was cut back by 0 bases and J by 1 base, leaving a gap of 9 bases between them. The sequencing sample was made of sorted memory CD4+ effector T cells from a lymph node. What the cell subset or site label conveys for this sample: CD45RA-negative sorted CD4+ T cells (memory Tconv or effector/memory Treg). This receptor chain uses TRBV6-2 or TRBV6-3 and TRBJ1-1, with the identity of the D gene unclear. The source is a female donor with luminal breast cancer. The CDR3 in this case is CASSYSPWRNTEAFF. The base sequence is TGTGCCAGCAGTTACTCACCCTGGCGGAACACTGAAGCTTTCTTT.